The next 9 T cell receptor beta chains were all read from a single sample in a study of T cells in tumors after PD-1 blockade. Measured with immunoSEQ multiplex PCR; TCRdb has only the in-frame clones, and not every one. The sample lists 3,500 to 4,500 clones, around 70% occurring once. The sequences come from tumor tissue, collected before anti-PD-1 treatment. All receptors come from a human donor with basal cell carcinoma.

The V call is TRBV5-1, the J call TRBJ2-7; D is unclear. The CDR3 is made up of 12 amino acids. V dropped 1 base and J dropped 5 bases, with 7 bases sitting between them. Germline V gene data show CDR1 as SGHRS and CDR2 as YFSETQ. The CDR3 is CASSLRRNEQYF. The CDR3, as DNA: TGCGCCAGCAGCTTGCGCAGGAACGAGCAGTACTTC.

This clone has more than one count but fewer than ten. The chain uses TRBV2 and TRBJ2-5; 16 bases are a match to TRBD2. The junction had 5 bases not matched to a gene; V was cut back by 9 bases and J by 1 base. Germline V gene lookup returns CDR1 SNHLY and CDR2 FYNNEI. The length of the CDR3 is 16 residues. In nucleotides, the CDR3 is TGTGCCAGAGGGACTAGCGGGAGGGCCTCCCAAGAGACCCAGTACTTC. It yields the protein CARGTSGRASQETQYF. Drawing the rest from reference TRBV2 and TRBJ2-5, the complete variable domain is EPEVTQTPSHQVTQMGQEVILRCVPISNHLYFYWYRQILGQKVEFLVSFYNNEISEKSEIFDDQFSVERPDGSNFTLKIRSTKLEDSAMYFCARGTSGRASQETQYFGPGTRLLVL.

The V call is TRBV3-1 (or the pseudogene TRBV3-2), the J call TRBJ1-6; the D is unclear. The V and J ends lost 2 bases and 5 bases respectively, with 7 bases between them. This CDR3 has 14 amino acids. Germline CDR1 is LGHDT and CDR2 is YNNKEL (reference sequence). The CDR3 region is CASSQTRNNSPLHF. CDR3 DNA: TGTGCCAGCAGCCAAACCAGAAATAATTCACCCCTCCACTTT.

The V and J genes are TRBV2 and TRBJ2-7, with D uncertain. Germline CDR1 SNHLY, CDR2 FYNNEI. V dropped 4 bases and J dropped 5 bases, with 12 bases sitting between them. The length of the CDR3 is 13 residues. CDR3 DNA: TGTGCCAGCAGTGTTGGCTATCTAAACGAGCAGTACTTC. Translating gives CASSVGYLNEQYF.

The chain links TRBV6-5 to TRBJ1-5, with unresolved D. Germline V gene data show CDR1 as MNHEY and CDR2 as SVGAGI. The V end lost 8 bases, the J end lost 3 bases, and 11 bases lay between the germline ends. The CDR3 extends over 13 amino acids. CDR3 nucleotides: TGTGCCAGCGGATTAACAGACAATCAGCCCCAGCATTTT. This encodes CASGLTDNQPQHF.

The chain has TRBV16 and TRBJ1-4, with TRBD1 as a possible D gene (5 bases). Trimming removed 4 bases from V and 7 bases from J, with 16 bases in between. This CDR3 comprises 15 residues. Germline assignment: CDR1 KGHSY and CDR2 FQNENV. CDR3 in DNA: TGTGCCAGCAGCCCTAGAGGAGACAGTGCTGAAAAACTGTTTTTT. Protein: CASSPRGDSAEKLFF.

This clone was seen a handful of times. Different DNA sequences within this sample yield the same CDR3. This CDR3 is CASSPQGSRNTIYF. The DNA of the CDR3 is TGTGCCAGCAGTCCACAGGGGAGCAGAAACACCATATATTTT. The rearrangement links TRBV6-5 to TRBJ1-3; TRBD1 aligns across 7 bases. The CDR3 length is 14 residues. CDR1 MNHEY and CDR2 SVGAGI come from the germline V gene. The V and J ends lost 5 bases and 5 bases, in that order; junction bases with no gene match: 6.

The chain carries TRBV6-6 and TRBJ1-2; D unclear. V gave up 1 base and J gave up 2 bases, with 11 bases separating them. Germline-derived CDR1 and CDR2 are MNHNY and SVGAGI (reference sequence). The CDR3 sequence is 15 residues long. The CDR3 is CASSYLATTNYGYTF. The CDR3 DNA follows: TGTGCCAGCAGTTACTTGGCCACGACCAACTATGGCTACACCTTC.

The CDR3 coding sequence is TGTGCCAGCAGTGGAGGGTACGAGCAGTACTTC. This sequence encodes CASSGGYEQYF. The chain has TRBV2 and TRBJ2-7, with D possibly being TRBD2 (5 bases). This CDR3 is 11 amino acids long. CDR1 and CDR2 from the germline V gene are SNHLY and FYNNEI. Trimming removed 4 bases from V and 4 bases from J, with 5 bases in between.